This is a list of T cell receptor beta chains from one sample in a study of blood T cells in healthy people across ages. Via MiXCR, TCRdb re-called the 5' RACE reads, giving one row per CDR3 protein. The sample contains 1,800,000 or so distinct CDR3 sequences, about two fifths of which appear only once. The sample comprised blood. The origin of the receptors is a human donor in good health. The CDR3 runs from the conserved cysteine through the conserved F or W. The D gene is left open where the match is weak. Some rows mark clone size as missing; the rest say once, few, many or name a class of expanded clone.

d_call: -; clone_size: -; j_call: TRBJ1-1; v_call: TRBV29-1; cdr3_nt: TGCAGCGTTGGATTTAGGGGGACCGCTGAAGCTTTCTTT; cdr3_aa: CSVGFRGTAEAFF
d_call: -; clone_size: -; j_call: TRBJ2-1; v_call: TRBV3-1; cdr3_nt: TGTGCCAGCAGCCTGAGGCGGGCGGCAAGCTCCTACAATGAGCAGTTCTTC; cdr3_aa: CASSLRRAASSYNEQFF
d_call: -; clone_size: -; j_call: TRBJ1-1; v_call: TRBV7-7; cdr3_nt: TGTGCCAGCAGCTTTTTTGTCGAGGAAGAGAATGACACTGAAGCTTTCTTT; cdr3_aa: CASSFFVEEENDTEAFF
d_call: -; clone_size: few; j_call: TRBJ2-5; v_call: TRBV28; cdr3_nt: TGTGCCAGCAGCCCCCACAGACTGGGCGGCGGGCAAGAGACCCAGTACTTC; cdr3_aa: CASSPHRLGGGQETQYF
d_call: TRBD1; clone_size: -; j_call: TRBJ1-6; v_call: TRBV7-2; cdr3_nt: TGTGCCAGCACAGGGACAGGGAGGATTTCACCCCTCCACTTT; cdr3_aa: CASTGTGRISPLHF
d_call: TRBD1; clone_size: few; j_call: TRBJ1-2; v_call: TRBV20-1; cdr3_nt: TGCAGGGCGTCCGGGACAGGGGACCGTTTGGGCTACACCTTC; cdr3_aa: CRASGTGDRLGYTF
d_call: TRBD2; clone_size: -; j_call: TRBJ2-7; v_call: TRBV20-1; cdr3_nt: TGCAGTGCTTTAAGACCTAGCGGGGGGTTCGACGAGCAGTACTTC; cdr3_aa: CSALRPSGGFDEQYF
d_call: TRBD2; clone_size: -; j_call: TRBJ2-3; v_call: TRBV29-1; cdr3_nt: TGCAGCGTTATACGTAGCGGGGGCACAGATACGCAGTATTTT; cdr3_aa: CSVIRSGGTDTQYF
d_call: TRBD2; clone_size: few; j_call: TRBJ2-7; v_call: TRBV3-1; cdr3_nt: TGTGCCAGCAGTCCAGCGGGGAATTCTTACGAGCAGTACTTC; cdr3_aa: CASSPAGNSYEQYF
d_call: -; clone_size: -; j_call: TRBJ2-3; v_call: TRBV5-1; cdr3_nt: TGCGCCAGCAGCTTGAGAGCTGCTATACGGACAGATACGCAGTATTTT; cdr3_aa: CASSLRAAIRTDTQYF
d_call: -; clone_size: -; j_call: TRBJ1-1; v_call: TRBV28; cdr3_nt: TGTGCCAGCAGTTTATTCCAGGGGCTGAACACTGAAGCTTTCTTT; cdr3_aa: CASSLFQGLNTEAFF
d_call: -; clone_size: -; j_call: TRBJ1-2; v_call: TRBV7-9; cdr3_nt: TGTGCCAGCAGCTTCAGTTGGGACTATAGCTACACCTTC; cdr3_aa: CASSFSWDYSYTF
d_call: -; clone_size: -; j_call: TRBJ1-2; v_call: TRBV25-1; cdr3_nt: TGTGCCAGCAGTGAACGGACAGTAGACGGCTACACCTTC; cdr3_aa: CASSERTVDGYTF
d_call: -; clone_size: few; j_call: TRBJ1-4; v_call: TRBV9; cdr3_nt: TGTGCCAGCAGCCTAGATAGGGGCCCACGCGAAAAACTGTTTTTT; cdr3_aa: CASSLDRGPREKLFF
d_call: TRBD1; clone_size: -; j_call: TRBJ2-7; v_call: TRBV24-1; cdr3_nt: TGTGCCACCAGTGACCCCAACAGGGGCTACGAGCAGTACTTC; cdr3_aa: CATSDPNRGYEQYF
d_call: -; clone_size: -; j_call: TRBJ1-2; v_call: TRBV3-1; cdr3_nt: TGTGCCAGCAGCCAAGGGGGCTGGGGCGCATCTAACTATGGCTACACCTTC; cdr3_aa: CASSQGGWGASNYGYTF
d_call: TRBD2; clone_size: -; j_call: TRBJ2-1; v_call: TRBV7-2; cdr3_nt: TGTGCCAGCAGCTTAATGGCGGGGGGATTCAATGAGCAGTTCTTC; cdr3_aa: CASSLMAGGFNEQFF
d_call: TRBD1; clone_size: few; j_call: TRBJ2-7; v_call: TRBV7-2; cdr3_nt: TGTGCCAGCAGCCAAAACCCGGGACAGTACGAGCAGTACTTC; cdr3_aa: CASSQNPGQYEQYF
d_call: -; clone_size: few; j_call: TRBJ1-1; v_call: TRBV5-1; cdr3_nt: TGCGCCAGCAGCTTAGACCTGGGGCATTTCGAAGCTTTCTTT; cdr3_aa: CASSLDLGHFEAFF
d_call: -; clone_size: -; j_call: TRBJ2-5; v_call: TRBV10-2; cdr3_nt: TGCGCCAGCTCTCTCTGGGAGAGGACCCAGTACTTC; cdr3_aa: CASSLWERTQYF
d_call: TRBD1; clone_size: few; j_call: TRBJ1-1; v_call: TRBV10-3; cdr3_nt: TGTGCCGCTCGGACAGGTTCTGCGGACACTGAAGCTTTCTTT; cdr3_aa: CAARTGSADTEAFF
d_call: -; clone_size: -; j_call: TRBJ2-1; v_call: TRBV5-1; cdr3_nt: TGCGCCAGCAGCACCGACCGACCTAGCTCCTACAATGAGCAGTTCTTC; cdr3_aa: CASSTDRPSSYNEQFF
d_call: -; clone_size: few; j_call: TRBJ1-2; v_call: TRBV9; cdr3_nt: TGTGCCAGCAGCGTAGAGGCCCACCCCTATGGCTACACCTTC; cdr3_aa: CASSVEAHPYGYTF
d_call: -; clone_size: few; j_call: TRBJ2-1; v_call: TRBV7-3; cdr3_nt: TGTGCCAGCAGCCCCCGTTACGAGACAAATGAGCAGTTCTTC; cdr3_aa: CASSPRYETNEQFF
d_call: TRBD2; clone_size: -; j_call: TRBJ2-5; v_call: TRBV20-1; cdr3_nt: TGCAGTGCTAGCTTACTAGCGGGGACCTGGGGGGAGACCCAGTACTTC; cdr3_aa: CSASLLAGTWGETQYF
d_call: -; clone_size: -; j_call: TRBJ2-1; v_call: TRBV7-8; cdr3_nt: TGTGCCAGCAGCTTAAGGGAGGACCACCGGGATGAGCAGTTCTTC; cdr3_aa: CASSLREDHRDEQFF
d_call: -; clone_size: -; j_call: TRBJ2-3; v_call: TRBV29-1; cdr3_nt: TGCAGTGGGCTAGGTACTAGCACAGATACGCAGTATTTT; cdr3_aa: CSGLGTSTDTQYF
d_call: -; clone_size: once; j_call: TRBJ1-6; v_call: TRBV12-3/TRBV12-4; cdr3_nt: TGTGCCAGCAGTTTTCTCGTGGTAGGGGAAGTGGATTCACCCCTCCACTTT; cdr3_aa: CASSFLVVGEVDSPLHF
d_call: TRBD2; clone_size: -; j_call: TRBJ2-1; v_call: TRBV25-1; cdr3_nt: TGTGCCAGCAGTGAATGGGGGGGACGAATCCTGTTCTTC; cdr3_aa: CASSEWGGRILFF
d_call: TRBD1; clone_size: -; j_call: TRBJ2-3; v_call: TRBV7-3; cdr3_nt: TGTGCCAGCAGCCCCAACAGGGGGCGGGATACGCAGTATTTT; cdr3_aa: CASSPNRGRDTQYF
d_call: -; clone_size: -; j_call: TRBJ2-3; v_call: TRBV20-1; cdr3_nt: TGCAGTGCCCAGTTGGGGAAAGCGAGCACAGATACGCAGTATTTT; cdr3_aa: CSAQLGKASTDTQYF
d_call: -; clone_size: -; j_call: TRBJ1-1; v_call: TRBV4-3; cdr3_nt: TGCGCCAGCAGCCTAACCCCAGGGGATCGCCCCGGGTGGGACACTGAAGCTTTCTTT; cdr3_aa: CASSLTPGDRPGWDTEAFF
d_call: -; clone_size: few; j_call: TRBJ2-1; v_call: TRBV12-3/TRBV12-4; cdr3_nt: TGTGCCAGCCTTAGACCGCCCAATGAGCAGTTCTTC; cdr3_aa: CASLRPPNEQFF
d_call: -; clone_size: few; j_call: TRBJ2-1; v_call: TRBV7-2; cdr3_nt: TGTGCCAGCAGCATAACTAGGCATTCCCCCTCCTACAATGAGCAGTTCTTC; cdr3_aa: CASSITRHSPSYNEQFF
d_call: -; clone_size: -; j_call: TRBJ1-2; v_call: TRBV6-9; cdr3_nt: TGTGCCAGCAGTTATGGGCCTACCATCTATGACTACACCTTC; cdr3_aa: CASSYGPTIYDYTF
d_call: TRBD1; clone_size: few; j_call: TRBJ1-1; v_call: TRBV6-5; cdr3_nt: TGTGCCAGCAGTCACAGGGGGGGTTGGGTCACTGAAGCTTTCTTT; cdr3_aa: CASSHRGGWVTEAFF
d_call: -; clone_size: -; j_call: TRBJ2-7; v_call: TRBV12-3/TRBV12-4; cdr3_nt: TGTGCCAGCAGTTTAGGTTATCGTGTCAGGGACGAGCAGTACTTC; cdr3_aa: CASSLGYRVRDEQYF
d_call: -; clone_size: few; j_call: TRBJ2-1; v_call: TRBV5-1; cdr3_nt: TGCGCCAGCAGCTTGGGACCCCAAGGTCATGGCAATGAGCAGTTCTTC; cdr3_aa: CASSLGPQGHGNEQFF
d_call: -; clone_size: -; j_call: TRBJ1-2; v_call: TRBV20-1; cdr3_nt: TGCAGTGCTTGGACAGGCTACACCTTC; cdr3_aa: CSAWTGYTF